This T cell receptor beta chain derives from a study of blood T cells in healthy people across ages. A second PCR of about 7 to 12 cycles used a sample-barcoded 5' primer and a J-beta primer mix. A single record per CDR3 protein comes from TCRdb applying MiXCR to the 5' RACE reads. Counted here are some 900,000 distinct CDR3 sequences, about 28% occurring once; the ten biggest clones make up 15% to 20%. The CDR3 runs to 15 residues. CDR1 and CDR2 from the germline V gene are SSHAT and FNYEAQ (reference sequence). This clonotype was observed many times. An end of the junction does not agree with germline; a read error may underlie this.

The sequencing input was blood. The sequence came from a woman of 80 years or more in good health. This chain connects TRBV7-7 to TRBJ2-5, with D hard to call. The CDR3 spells CASSLVGHDQETQYF. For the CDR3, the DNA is TGTGCTAGCAGCTTAGTAGGTCATGACCAAGAGACCCAGTACTTC. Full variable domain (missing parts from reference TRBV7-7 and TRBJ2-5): GAGVSQSPRYKVTKRGQDVTLRCDPISSHATLYWYQQALGQGPEFLTYFNYEAQPDKSGLPSDRFSAERPEGSISTLTIQRTEQRDSAMYRCASSLVGHDQETQYFGPGTRLLVL.